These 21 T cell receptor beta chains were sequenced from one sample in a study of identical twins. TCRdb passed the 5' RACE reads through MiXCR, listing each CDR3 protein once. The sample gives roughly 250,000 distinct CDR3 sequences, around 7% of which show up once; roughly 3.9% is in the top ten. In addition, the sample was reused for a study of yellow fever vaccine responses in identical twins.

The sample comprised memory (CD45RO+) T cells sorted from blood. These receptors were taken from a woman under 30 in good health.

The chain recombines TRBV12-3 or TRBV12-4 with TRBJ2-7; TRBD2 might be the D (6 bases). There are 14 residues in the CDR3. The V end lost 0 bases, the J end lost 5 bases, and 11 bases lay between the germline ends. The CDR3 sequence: CASSLASGGDEQYF. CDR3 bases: TGTGCCAGCAGTTTAGCTAGCGGAGGTGACGAGCAGTACTTC.

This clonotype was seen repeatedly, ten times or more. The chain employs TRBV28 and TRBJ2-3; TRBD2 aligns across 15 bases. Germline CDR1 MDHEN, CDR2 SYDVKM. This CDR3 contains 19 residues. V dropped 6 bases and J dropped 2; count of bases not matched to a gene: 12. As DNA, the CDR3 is TGTGCCAGCAGCGGGACTAGCGGGAGGAGGGACCCCTTCACAGATACGCAGTATTTT. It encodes CASSGTSGRRDPFTDTQYF.

The CDR3 loop reads CASRGRSTNEKLFF. CDR3 nucleotide sequence: TGTGCCAGCAGGGGACGGTCAACTAATGAAAAACTGTTTTTT. The V and J genes are TRBV6-1 and TRBJ1-4; a possible D gene is TRBD1 (5 bases). CDR1 and CDR2 (germline): MNHNS, SASEGT. The CDR3 consists of 14 residues. Deletions cut 6 bases from V and 0 bases from J, with 8 bases between.

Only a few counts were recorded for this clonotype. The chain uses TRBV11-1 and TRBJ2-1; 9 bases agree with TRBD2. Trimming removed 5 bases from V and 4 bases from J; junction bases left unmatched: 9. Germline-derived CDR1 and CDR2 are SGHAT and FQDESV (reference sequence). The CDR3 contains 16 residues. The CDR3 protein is CASSPTAGGRYNEQFF. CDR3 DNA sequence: TGTGCCAGCAGCCCCACCGCGGGGGGGAGATACAATGAGCAGTTCTTC.

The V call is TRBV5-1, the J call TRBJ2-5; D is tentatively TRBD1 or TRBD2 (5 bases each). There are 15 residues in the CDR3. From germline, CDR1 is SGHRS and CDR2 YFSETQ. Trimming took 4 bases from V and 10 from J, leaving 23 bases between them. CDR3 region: CASSRESTRTGGQYF. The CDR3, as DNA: TGCGCCAGCAGCCGTGAGTCGACTCGAACTGGGGGCCAGTACTTC.

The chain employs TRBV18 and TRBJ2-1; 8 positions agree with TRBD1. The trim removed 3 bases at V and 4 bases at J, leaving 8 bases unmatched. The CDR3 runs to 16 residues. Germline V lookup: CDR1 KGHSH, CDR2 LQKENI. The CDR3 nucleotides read TGTGCCAGCTCACCTCCCGACAGGGGTGGGTACAATGAGCAGTTCTTC. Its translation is CASSPPDRGGYNEQFF.

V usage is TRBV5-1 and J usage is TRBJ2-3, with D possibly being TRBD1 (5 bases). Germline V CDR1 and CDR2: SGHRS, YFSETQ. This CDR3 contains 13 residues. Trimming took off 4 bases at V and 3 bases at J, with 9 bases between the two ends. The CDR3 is CASSVQETDTQYF. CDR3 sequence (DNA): TGCGCCAGCAGCGTACAGGAGACAGATACGCAGTATTTT.

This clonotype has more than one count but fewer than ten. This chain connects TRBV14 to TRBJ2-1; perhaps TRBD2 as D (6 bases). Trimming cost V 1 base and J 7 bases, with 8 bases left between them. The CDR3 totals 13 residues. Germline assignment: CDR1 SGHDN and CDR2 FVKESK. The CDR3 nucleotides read TGTGCCAGCAGCCAAGTTGGAGGGAATGAGCAGTTCTTC. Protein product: CASSQVGGNEQFF.

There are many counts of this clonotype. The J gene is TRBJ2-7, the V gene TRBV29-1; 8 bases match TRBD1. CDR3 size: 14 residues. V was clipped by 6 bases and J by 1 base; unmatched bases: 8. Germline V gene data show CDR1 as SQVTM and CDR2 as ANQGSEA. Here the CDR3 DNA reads TGCAGCGTCAAAGGGACAGGTTCTTCCTACGAGCAGTACTTC. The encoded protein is CSVKGTGSSYEQYF.

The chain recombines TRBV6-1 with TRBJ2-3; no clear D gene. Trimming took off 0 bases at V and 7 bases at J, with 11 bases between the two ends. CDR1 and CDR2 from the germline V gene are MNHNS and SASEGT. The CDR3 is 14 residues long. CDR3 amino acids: CASSEARALYTQYF. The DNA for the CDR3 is TGTGCCAGCAGTGAAGCACGGGCCCTCTATACGCAGTATTTT.

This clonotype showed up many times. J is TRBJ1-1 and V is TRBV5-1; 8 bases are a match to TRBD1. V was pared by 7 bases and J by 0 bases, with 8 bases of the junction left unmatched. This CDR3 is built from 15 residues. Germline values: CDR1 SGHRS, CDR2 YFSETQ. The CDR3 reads CASQTGAPLNTEAFF. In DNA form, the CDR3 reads TGCGCCAGCCAGACAGGGGCCCCCTTGAACACTGAAGCTTTCTTT.

DNA for the CDR3: TGTGCCAGCAGCTCAGGCGGGGGACAAGGCTACACCTTC. Its translation: CASSSGGGQGYTF. V usage is TRBV7-9 and J usage is TRBJ1-2, with TRBD1 as a possible D gene (6 bases). Trimming cost V 4 bases and J 8 bases, with 14 bases left between them. Germline CDR1 is SEHNR and CDR2 is FQNEAQ (reference sequence). The CDR3 extends over 13 amino acids. Full variable domain (rest looked up from reference TRBV7-9 and TRBJ1-2): DTGVSQNPRHKITKRGQNVTFRCDPISEHNRLYWYRQTLGQGPEFLTYFQNEAQLEKSRLLSDRFSAERPKGSFSTLEIQRTEQGDSAMYLCASSSGGGQGYTFGSGTRLTVV.

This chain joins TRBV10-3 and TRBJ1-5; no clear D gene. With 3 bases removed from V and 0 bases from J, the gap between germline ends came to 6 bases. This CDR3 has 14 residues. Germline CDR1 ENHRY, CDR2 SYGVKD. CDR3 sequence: CAISELISNQPQHF. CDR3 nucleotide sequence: TGTGCCATCAGTGAATTGATTAGCAATCAGCCCCAGCATTTT.

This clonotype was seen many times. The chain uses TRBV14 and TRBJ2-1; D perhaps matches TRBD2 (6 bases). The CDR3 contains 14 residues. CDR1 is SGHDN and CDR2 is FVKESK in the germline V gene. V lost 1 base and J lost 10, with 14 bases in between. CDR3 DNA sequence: TGTGCCAGCAGCCAAGTTACAGCGGGTTTGGAGCAGTTCTTC. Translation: CASSQVTAGLEQFF.

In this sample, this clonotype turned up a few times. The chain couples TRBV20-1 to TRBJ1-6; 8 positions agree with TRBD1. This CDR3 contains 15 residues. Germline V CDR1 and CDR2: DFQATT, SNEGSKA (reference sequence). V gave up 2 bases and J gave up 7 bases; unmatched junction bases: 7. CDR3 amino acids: CSARSGGLTNSPLHF. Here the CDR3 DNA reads TGCAGTGCTAGATCAGGGGGCCTCACCAATTCACCCCTCCACTTT.

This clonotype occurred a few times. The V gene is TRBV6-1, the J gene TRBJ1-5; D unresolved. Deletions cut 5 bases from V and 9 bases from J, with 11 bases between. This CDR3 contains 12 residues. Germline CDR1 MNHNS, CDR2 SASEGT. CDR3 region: CASSSPIGPQHF. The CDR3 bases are TGTGCCAGCAGTTCGCCCATTGGGCCCCAGCATTTT.

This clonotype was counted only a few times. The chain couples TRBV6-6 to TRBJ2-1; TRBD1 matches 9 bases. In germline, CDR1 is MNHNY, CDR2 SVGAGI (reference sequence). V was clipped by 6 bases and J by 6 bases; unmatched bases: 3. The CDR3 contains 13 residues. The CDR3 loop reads CASRGQGRNEQFF. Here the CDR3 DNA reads TGTGCCAGCAGGGGACAGGGCCGCAATGAGCAGTTCTTC.

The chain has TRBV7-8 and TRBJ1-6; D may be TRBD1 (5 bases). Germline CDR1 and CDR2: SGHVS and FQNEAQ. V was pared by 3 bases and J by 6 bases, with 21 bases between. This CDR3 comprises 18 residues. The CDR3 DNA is TGTGCCAGCAGCTTGGGGGAGAGGGGTATCCCTGGTAATTCACCCCTCCACTTT. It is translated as CASSLGERGIPGNSPLHF.

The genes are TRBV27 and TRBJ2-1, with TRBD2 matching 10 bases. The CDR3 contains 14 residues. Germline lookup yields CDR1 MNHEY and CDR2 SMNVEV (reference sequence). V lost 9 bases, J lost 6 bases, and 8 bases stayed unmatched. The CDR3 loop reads CASYIAGGGNEQFF. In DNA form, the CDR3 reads TGTGCCAGTTACATAGCGGGAGGAGGCAATGAGCAGTTCTTC.

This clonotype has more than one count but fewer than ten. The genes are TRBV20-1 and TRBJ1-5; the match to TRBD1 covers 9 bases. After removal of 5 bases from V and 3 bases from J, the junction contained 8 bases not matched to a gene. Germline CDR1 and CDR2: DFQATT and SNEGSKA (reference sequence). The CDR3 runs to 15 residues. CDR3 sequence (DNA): TGCAGTGCTCCTCAGACAGGGGGTGTCAATCAGCCCCAGCATTTT. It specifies CSAPQTGGVNQPQHF.

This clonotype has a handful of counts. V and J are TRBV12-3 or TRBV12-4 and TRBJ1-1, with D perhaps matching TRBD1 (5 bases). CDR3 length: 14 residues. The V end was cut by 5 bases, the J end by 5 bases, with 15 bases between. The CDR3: CASSKQVEKTEAFF. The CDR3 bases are TGTGCCAGCAGTAAACAGGTGGAAAAAACTGAAGCTTTCTTT.